Following are 15 T cell receptor beta chains from one sample sequenced in a study of cytotoxic CD8 clonotypes in ibrutinib-treated CLL. Using immunoSEQ multiplex PCR, the repertoire was profiled, and TCRdb retains in-frame clones only, with some absent. The sample has more than 25,000 clones, 76% seen once. Material: PBMCs, obtained after 36 months of ibrutinib treatment. These receptors all stem from a human donor with chronic lymphocytic leukemia.

The chain has TRBV7-9 and TRBJ1-2; possible D gene TRBD1, 6 bases. V dropped 5 bases and J dropped 2 bases, with 9 bases sitting between them. This CDR3 has 13 residues. In germline, CDR1 is SEHNR, CDR2 FQNEAQ (reference sequence). The CDR3 sequence: CASSPGQNYGYTF. DNA for the CDR3: TGTGCCAGCAGCCCCGGACAGAACTATGGCTACACCTTC.

The gene calls are TRBV9 and TRBJ1-3; D is uncertain. Trimming pared 4 bases from V and 6 bases from J, leaving 5 bases between. The CDR3 is 11 residues long. The germline gives CDR1 SGDLS, CDR2 YYNGEE. The CDR3 reads CASSTSNTIYF. The CDR3 nucleotides are TGTGCCAGCAGCACCTCAAACACCATATATTTT.

This clone was counted only a few times. The J gene is TRBJ2-7, the V gene TRBV5-1; TRBD1 might be the D (5 bases). The V gene's germline CDR1 is SGHRS and CDR2 YFSETQ. This CDR3 comprises 12 residues. V dropped 3 bases and J dropped 5 bases, with 9 bases sitting between them. The chain's CDR3 is CASSYGHNEQYF. For the CDR3, the DNA is TGCGCCAGCAGCTATGGACACAACGAGCAGTACTTC.

This clone has only a few counts. The rearrangement links TRBV4-3 to TRBJ1-1; no firm D call. V was clipped by 0 bases and J by 0 bases, with 5 bases between them. CDR3 length: 14 amino acids. Per the germline V gene, CDR1 is LGHNA and CDR2 is YSLEER. The CDR3: CASSQDWVNTEAFF. DNA of the CDR3: TGCGCCAGCAGCCAAGACTGGGTGAACACTGAAGCTTTCTTT.

This chain joins TRBV30 and TRBJ2-1; D is unclear. The CDR3 extends over 11 amino acids. The ends were cut back, 1 base at V and 9 bases at J, with 7 bases in the middle. CDR1 and CDR2 (germline): GTSNPN, SVGIG (reference sequence). The CDR3 region is CAWSEVGEQFF. CDR3 coding DNA: TGTGCCTGGAGTGAGGTCGGTGAGCAGTTCTTC. The variable domain in full, completed from reference TRBV30 and TRBJ2-1, reads SQTIHQWPATLVQPVGSPLSLECTVEGTSNPNLYWYRQAAGRGLQLLFYSVGIGQISSEVPQNLSASRPQDRQFILSSKKLLLSDSGFYLCAWSEVGEQFFGPGTRLTVL.

The V call is TRBV20-1, the J call TRBJ2-3; tentatively, D is TRBD1 or TRBD2 (5 bases each). The CDR3 is 11 amino acids. Germline values: CDR1 DFQATT, CDR2 SNEGSKA (reference sequence). V was shortened by 7 bases and J by 5 bases, with 10 bases between the two germline ends. This CDR3 is CSVSGGDTQYF. CDR3 nucleotides: TGCAGTGTTAGTGGGGGAGATACGCAGTATTTT.

The sample holds a few counts of this clone. This rearrangement joins TRBV9 to TRBJ1-6; D not certain. This CDR3 spans 15 amino acids. Trimming removed 4 bases from V and 8 bases from J, with 16 bases in between. Germline CDR1 is SGDLS and CDR2 is YYNGEE. This chain's CDR3 is CASSLRAGRDSPLHF. In DNA, the CDR3 is TGTGCCAGCAGCTTACGGGCAGGCCGCGATTCACCCCTCCACTTT.

V usage is TRBV5-4 and J usage is TRBJ2-7, with D perhaps matching TRBD1 (6 bases). V lost 0 bases, J lost 0 bases, and 10 bases lay in between. The CDR3 loop spans 15 amino acids. Germline V gives CDR1 SGHNT, CDR2 YYREEE (reference sequence). The DNA for the CDR3 is TGTGCCAGCAGCTTGGTTGACAGGAGCTCCTACGAGCAGTACTTC. Translation gives CASSLVDRSSYEQYF.

This clone was found a few times. V and J are TRBV10-3 and TRBJ2-7; TRBD2 matches 14 bases. Trimming at V came to 2 bases and at J to 6 bases, leaving 6 bases not matched to a gene. Germline CDR1 ENHRY, CDR2 SYGVKD. This CDR3 contains 16 residues. CDR3: CAISERGTSGGGEQYF. The CDR3 DNA reads TGTGCCATCAGTGAGCGGGGGACTAGCGGGGGAGGCGAGCAGTACTTC.

This chain uses TRBV18 with TRBJ2-7; possibly TRBD1 for D (6 bases). The CDR3 consists of 15 residues. V was shortened by 3 bases and J by 5 bases, with 17 bases between the two germline ends. CDR1 and CDR2 (germline): KGHSH, LQKENI. The chain's CDR3 is CASSPPIWSGDEQYF. As DNA, the CDR3 is TGTGCCAGCTCACCCCCGATATGGTCAGGGGACGAGCAGTACTTC.

The rearrangement links TRBV9 to TRBJ1-2; D may be TRBD1 (5 bases). The CDR3 loop spans 14 amino acids. Germline V CDR1 and CDR2: SGDLS, YYNGEE. With 2 bases removed from V and 3 bases from J, the gap between germline ends came to 11 bases. The DNA of the CDR3 is TGTGCCAGCAGCGTCCTGGGGGGAGACTATGGCTACACCTTC. Translated: CASSVLGGDYGYTF.

Only one count was recorded for this clone. J is TRBJ1-2 and V is TRBV5-4; no clear D gene. The germline gives CDR1 SGHNT, CDR2 YYREEE (reference sequence). The V end was cut by 5 bases, the J end by 8 bases, with 16 bases between. The CDR3 is made up of 13 amino acids. For the CDR3, the DNA is TGTGCCAGCAGGTCGAGAATGCTTTTGGGCTACACCTTC. As protein: CASRSRMLLGYTF.

The chain recombines TRBV6-6 with TRBJ1-2; tentatively, D is TRBD1 (5 bases). This CDR3 comprises 15 residues. Germline CDR1 reads MNHNY; CDR2 reads SVGAGI (reference sequence). V was shortened by 6 bases and J by 1 base, with 15 bases between the two germline ends. The CDR3 coding sequence is TGTGCCAGCAGCCTTCTGACGACAGATAACTATGGCTACACCTTC. It encodes CASSLLTTDNYGYTF.

This rearrangement joins TRBV7-3 to TRBJ2-7; TRBD2 is a possible D gene (6 bases). Per the germline V gene, CDR1 is SGHTA and CDR2 is FQGTGA. Trimming cost V 5 bases and J 3 bases, with 14 bases left between them. This CDR3 spans 14 amino acids. The CDR3 DNA reads as TGTGCCAGCAGCGCTCAGGGAGGTGGCTACGAGCAGTACTTC. This encodes CASSAQGGGYEQYF.

This clone was detected only a few times. This rearrangement joins TRBV19 to TRBJ2-2, with no clear D. The V gene lost 8 bases and the J gene lost 4 bases, with 11 bases spanning the gap. There are 13 residues in the CDR3. Germline values: CDR1 LNHDA, CDR2 SQIVND (reference sequence). As DNA, the CDR3 is TGTGCCAGTCAGAGTTGGGTCACCGGGGAGCTGTTTTTT. Protein product: CASQSWVTGELFF.